This T cell receptor beta chain was observed in a study of shared clonotypes between healthy human individuals. Study-wide findings and caveats: Between a few donors, naive CD4 clonotypes were shared at a level of about 5%. The generation probabilities recorded for non-shared clonotypes fell below those of clonotypes shared by all four donors.

A CD45RA+ naive subset and a CD45RA-negative memory subset were split from CD4+ cells. A remark on this clone: What it binds is unknown.

The authors ran the assay at deep level. Libraries were prepared by immunoSEQ multiplex PCR; TCRdb keeps only in-frame clonotypes and omits some of them. The table records under 1,900,000 clones, less than 99% of them present only once. The CDR3 totals 14 residues. CDR1 and CDR2 from the germline V gene are KGHSH and LQKENI. The J segment lost 4 bases and the V segment lost 3 bases, leaving 4 bases of the junction unmatched. The genes are TRBV18 and TRBJ2-3; 7 positions match TRBD1. The origin of this receptor is a man between 25 and 39 years old in good health. Sequenced input: naive CD4+ T cells sorted from blood. Subset given: CD45RA+ positively selected. The CDR3 sequence is CASSPLDRPDTQYF. Here the CDR3 DNA reads TGTGCCAGCTCACCCTTGGACAGGCCAGATACGCAGTATTTT.